This passage covers 18 T cell receptor beta chains from one sample sequenced in a study of blood T cell repertoires in COVID-19. The data were produced by immunoSEQ multiplex PCR, yet TCRdb's version contains in-frame clones alone and is incomplete. The repertoire has about 220,000 clones, about four fifths of them found once; the top ten carry around 2.5%. The specimen sequenced was peripheral blood. These receptors were collected from a woman in her thirties or forties with active or convalescent COVID-19.

The chain couples TRBV9 to TRBJ1-3; perhaps TRBD1 as D (5 bases). Germline V gene lookup returns CDR1 SGDLS and CDR2 YYNGEE. V lost 4 bases to trimming and J lost 8 bases, with 19 bases between them. This CDR3 has 15 residues. The CDR3 sequence is CASSSRGGNRDTIYF. CDR3 in DNA: TGTGCCAGCAGCTCCCGTGGGGGGAATCGGGACACCATATATTTT. Together with reference TRBV9 and TRBJ1-3, the CDR3 gives the full variable domain: DSGVTQTPKHLITATGQRVTLRCSPRSGDLSVYWYQQSLDQGLQFLIQYYNGEERAKGNILERFSAQQFPDLHSELNLSSLELGDSALYFCASSSRGGNRDTIYFGEGSWLTVV.

The genes are TRBV20-1 and TRBJ2-5; D unresolved. Germline CDR1 reads DFQATT; CDR2 reads SNEGSKA (reference sequence). V gave up 3 bases and J gave up 2 bases, with 7 bases separating them. This CDR3 comprises 12 residues. In nucleotides, the CDR3 is TGCAGTGCTAGTGTCAGACAAGAGACCCAGTACTTC. Its translation: CSASVRQETQYF.

The CDR3, as DNA: TGTGCCAGCAGTTACTCACAGGGTTCCTACGAGCAGTACTTC. Amino acid sequence: CASSYSQGSYEQYF. The J gene is TRBJ2-7, the V gene TRBV6-5; possible D gene TRBD1, 6 bases. V lost 0 bases to trimming and J lost 1 base, with 7 bases between them. Germline V gene sequence: CDR1 MNHEY, CDR2 SVGAGI. The CDR3 runs to 14 residues.

This clone was picked up a small number of times. The chain combines TRBV4-1 with TRBJ1-2; perhaps TRBD1 as D (5 bases). The germline V gene encodes CDR1 MGHRA and CDR2 YSYEKL. This CDR3 spans 15 amino acids. The V end was cut by 8 bases, the J end by 4 bases, with 20 bases between. CDR3 sequence: CASGRGDTAPYGYTF. DNA of the CDR3: TGCGCCAGCGGAAGGGGCGACACCGCTCCCTATGGCTACACCTTC.

The J gene is TRBJ2-3, the V gene TRBV7-2; TRBD1 matches at 7 bases. Germline CDR1 is SGHTA and CDR2 is FQGNSA. After removal of 1 base from V and 5 bases from J, the junction contained 6 bases not matched to a gene. This CDR3 is built from 15 residues. The CDR3 region has the DNA TGTGCCAGCAGCTTAGGTCAGTCAGGGGGAGATACGCAGTATTTT. Protein sequence: CASSLGQSGGDTQYF. Filled out from reference TRBV7-2 and TRBJ2-3, the complete variable domain reads GAGVSQSPSNKVTEKGKDVELRCDPISGHTALYWYRQSLGQGLEFLIYFQGNSAPDKSGLPSDRFSAERTGGSVSTLTIQRTQQEDSAVYLCASSLGQSGGDTQYFGPGTRLTVL.

The chain carries TRBV28 and TRBJ1-5; D is perhaps TRBD1 (5 bases). Deletions cut 9 bases from V and 2 bases from J, with 17 bases between. CDR1 and CDR2 from the germline V gene are MDHEN and SYDVKM. The CDR3 is 15 residues long. The chain's CDR3 is CASILGGMGNQPQHF. The CDR3 nucleotides are TGTGCCAGTATCCTGGGGGGGATGGGCAATCAGCCCCAGCATTTT.

The rearrangement uses TRBV5-1 and TRBJ1-4; D perhaps matches TRBD1 (6 bases). Trimming removed 2 bases at V and 6 bases at J, with 20 bases between. The length of the CDR3 is 17 residues. Germline V gene lookup returns CDR1 SGHRS and CDR2 YFSETQ. Here the CDR3 reads CASSFQPQQGPDEKLFF. The CDR3 bases are TGCGCCAGCAGCTTCCAACCTCAACAGGGCCCGGATGAAAAACTGTTTTTT.

This clone was seen more than once but under ten times. The chain joins TRBV23-1 to TRBJ2-6; D uncertain. TRBV23-1 is noted as an ORF with a role that remains uncertain. V lost 9 bases, J lost 9 bases, and 12 bases lay in between. The CDR3 is 12 amino acids. CDR3 in DNA: TGCGCCAGGGAGCAATCCCACAACGTCCTGACTTTC. This translates into CAREQSHNVLTF.

J is TRBJ2-3 and V is TRBV5-3, with a possible D match to TRBD1 (5 bases). TRBV5-3 counts as an open reading frame of uncertain function. The CDR3 contains 17 residues. V lost 4 bases, J lost 2 bases, and 20 bases lay in between. The chain's CDR3 is CARSQIGQGEDTDTQYF. As DNA, the CDR3 is TGTGCCAGAAGCCAAATCGGACAAGGGGAAGACACAGATACGCAGTATTTT.

This clone is a singleton in its sample. The chain links TRBV19 to TRBJ2-1; 9 positions agree with TRBD1. The CDR3 loop spans 16 amino acids. The ends lost 5 bases at V and 10 bases at J; junction bases unmatched: 15. In germline, CDR1 is LNHDA, CDR2 SQIVND (reference sequence). The CDR3 DNA reads as TGTGCCAGTAGTCCGGCCGGGACAGGGAGGCTACAGGAGCAGTTCTTC. Translated, it gives CASSPAGTGRLQEQFF.

This chain's CDR3 is CASSFARTGYEQYF. CDR3 bases: TGTGCCAGCAGCTTCGCCAGGACAGGCTACGAGCAGTACTTC. The V and J genes are TRBV7-2 and TRBJ2-7, with TRBD1 matching over 7 bases. Germline V gene data show CDR1 as SGHTA and CDR2 as FQGNSA. J lost 3 bases, V lost 3 bases, and 5 bases had no gene match. This CDR3 is 14 amino acids long. The variable domain in full, with the rest retrieved from reference TRBV7-2 and TRBJ2-7, is GAGVSQSPSNKVTEKGKDVELRCDPISGHTALYWYRQSLGQGLEFLIYFQGNSAPDKSGLPSDRFSAERTGGSVSTLTIQRTQQEDSAVYLCASSFARTGYEQYFGPGTRLTVT.

The chain combines TRBV5-8 with TRBJ1-5, with D uncertain. CDR3 length: 16 amino acids. Germline lookup yields CDR1 SGHTS and CDR2 YDEGEE. V shed 4 bases and J shed 7 bases, with 21 bases lying between them. The CDR3 spells CASSRRMGFGVQPQHF. The CDR3 nucleotides are TGTGCCAGCAGCCGTAGAATGGGCTTCGGGGTCCAGCCCCAGCATTTT.

V gene TRBV25-1 combines with J gene TRBJ2-7; a possible D gene is TRBD1 (6 bases). In germline, CDR1 is MGHDK, CDR2 SYGVNS. Deletions cut 3 bases from V and 5 bases from J, with 11 bases between. CDR3 size: 13 residues. The DNA of the CDR3 is TGTGCCAGCAGTGAGGGGGCCATCCACGAGCAGTACTTC. It encodes CASSEGAIHEQYF.

The CDR3 bases are TGTGCCAGCAGCTTCCCGGGACACGACCAAGCTAACTATGGCTACACCTTC. It translates to CASSFPGHDQANYGYTF. The V and J genes are TRBV5-6 and TRBJ1-2; weak D call: TRBD1 (6 bases). Per the germline V gene, CDR1 is SGHDT and CDR2 is YYEEEE. Between the trimmed V and J ends, which lost 2 bases and 0 bases, there was a span of 17 bases. This CDR3 is built from 17 residues.

The chain combines TRBV3-1 (or the pseudogene TRBV3-2) with TRBJ2-5; 7 bases line up with TRBD2. The CDR3 has 16 residues. V lost 5 bases and J lost 7; bases outside the gene matches: 16. Germline CDR1 and CDR2: LGHDT and YNNKEL (reference sequence). CDR3 sequence: CASSSSGSGSRGTQYF. The CDR3, as DNA: TGTGCCAGCAGCTCTAGCGGTTCTGGGTCCCGAGGGACCCAGTACTTC.

The CDR3 is CASSHTGTGNYGYTF. CDR3 DNA sequence: TGCGCCAGCAGCCACACCGGGACAGGCAACTATGGCTACACCTTC. This rearrangement joins TRBV4-3 to TRBJ1-2; 8 bases fit TRBD1. The CDR3 sequence is 15 residues long. Germline assignment: CDR1 LGHNA and CDR2 YSLEER. V shed 3 bases and J 2 bases; nucleotides not matched to a gene: 5.

The rearrangement links TRBV18 to TRBJ1-5, with a possible D match to TRBD1 (5 bases). The CDR3 contains 13 residues. Trimming stripped 1 base from V and 5 bases from J, with 6 bases between. CDR1 and CDR2 (germline): KGHSH, LQKENI. The CDR3 protein is CASSPQGYQPQHF. The CDR3, as DNA: TGTGCCAGCTCACCACAGGGGTATCAGCCCCAGCATTTT.

V and J are TRBV9 and TRBJ2-5; 10 bases agree with TRBD1. V shed 3 bases and J 7 bases; nucleotides not matched to a gene: 15. The CDR3 is made up of 17 amino acids. Germline V lookup: CDR1 SGDLS, CDR2 YYNGEE. CDR3 nucleotide sequence: TGTGCCAGCAGCGCGCCCCCGCGGGACAGGGGCGGTGGGACCCAGTACTTC. As protein: CASSAPPRDRGGGTQYF.